These 9 T cell receptor beta chains share one sample of origin, sequenced in a study of T cell responses to AZD1222 COVID-19 vaccine. Assay: immunoSEQ multiplex PCR; the TCRdb copy retains only in-frame clones and omits some. Of about 160,000 clones detected, 75% to 90% appear once; the ten largest clones hold 6% to 8%. The sequenced sample was peripheral blood, obtained on day 0 of AZD1222 vaccination. The source of these receptors is an adult in good health.

This clone was counted only a few times. This chain connects TRBV7-8 to TRBJ2-2; the D is unclear. V was shortened by 1 base and J by 4 bases, with 13 bases between the two germline ends. This CDR3 comprises 16 residues. In germline, CDR1 is SGHVS, CDR2 FQNEAQ. DNA of the CDR3: TGTGCCAGCAGCTTAGACAGCGCCGGCCGCACCGGGGAGCTGTTTTTT. It codes for CASSLDSAGRTGELFF.

The rearrangement uses TRBV6-1 and TRBJ2-7; D not resolved. V gave up 2 bases and J gave up 3 bases, with 14 bases separating them. This CDR3 is built from 15 residues. Germline CDR1 reads MNHNS; CDR2 reads SASEGT. The CDR3 region is CASSESPRGGYEQYF. The CDR3 nucleotides read TGTGCCAGCAGTGAAAGTCCGCGAGGTGGCTACGAGCAGTACTTC.

This chain connects TRBV5-1 to TRBJ2-2; weak D call: TRBD1 (6 bases). CDR1 is SGHRS, CDR2 YFSETQ, per germline. The CDR3 consists of 14 residues. V lost 7 bases to trimming and J lost 1 base, with 11 bases between them. CDR3 coding DNA: TGCGCCAGCTGGGAGACAGGGAACACCGGGGAGCTGTTTTTT. This encodes CASWETGNTGELFF.

A single count supports this clone. This sequence joins TRBV27 and TRBJ1-6, with D perhaps TRBD1 (5 bases). V shed 5 bases and J shed 4 bases, with 12 bases lying between them. This CDR3 is 15 amino acids long. The V gene's germline CDR1 is MNHEY and CDR2 SMNVEV (reference sequence). CDR3 residues: CASSPGVRYNSPLHF. In nucleotides, the CDR3 is TGTGCCAGCAGTCCGGGGGTTCGGTATAATTCACCCCTCCACTTT.

The chain is built from TRBV27 and TRBJ1-5; D is undetermined. V gave up 2 bases and J gave up 0 bases, with 5 bases separating them. Germline V gene sequence: CDR1 MNHEY, CDR2 SMNVEV (reference sequence). CDR3 length: 14 residues. The CDR3 DNA sequence: TGTGCCAGCAGTTTAGGCGGTAGCAATCAGCCCCAGCATTTT. Its protein product is CASSLGGSNQPQHF.

The chain is built from TRBV27 and TRBJ2-5; 7 bases align to TRBD2. The CDR3 covers 15 residues. J lost 5 bases, V lost 5 bases, and 11 bases had no gene match. Germline assignment: CDR1 MNHEY and CDR2 SMNVEV (reference sequence). Written as DNA, the CDR3 is TGTGCCAGCAGTGAAATAGCGGGCCCCTCTGAGACCCAGTACTTC. Residues: CASSEIAGPSETQYF.

The chain has TRBV9 and TRBJ2-3; 10 positions agree with TRBD1. There are 18 residues in the CDR3. Germline V gene lookup returns CDR1 SGDLS and CDR2 YYNGEE. V shed 4 bases and J 3 bases; nucleotides not matched to a gene: 14. The CDR3 reads CASSKRDRGLTLTDTQYF. The CDR3 region has the DNA TGTGCCAGCAGCAAACGGGACAGGGGACTGACCTTGACAGATACGCAGTATTTT.

This chain joins TRBV19 and TRBJ1-2, with D perhaps matching TRBD1 (5 bases). This CDR3 is 14 amino acids long. V was shortened by 2 bases and J by 2 bases, with 9 bases between the two germline ends. Germline V gene data show CDR1 as LNHDA and CDR2 as SQIVND (reference sequence). The CDR3 DNA sequence: TGTGCCAGTAGTATACGTCCAGGGAACTATGGCTACACCTTC. This codes for CASSIRPGNYGYTF. Supplemented by reference TRBV19 and TRBJ1-2, the full variable domain reads DGGITQSPKYLFRKEGQNVTLSCEQNLNHDAMYWYRQDPGQGLRLIYYSQIVNDFQKGDIAEGYSVSREKKESFPLTVTSAQKNPTAFYLCASSIRPGNYGYTFGSGTRLTVV.

This chain links TRBV6-5 with TRBJ2-1; D tentatively reads TRBD1 or TRBD2 (6 bases each). Between the trimmed V and J ends, which lost 0 bases and 2 bases, there was a span of 11 bases. In germline, CDR1 is MNHEY, CDR2 SVGAGI. The CDR3 contains 16 residues. DNA for the CDR3: TGTGCCAGCAGTTACTCAGTGGGGGGCGCCTACAATGAGCAGTTCTTC. It translates to CASSYSVGGAYNEQFF.